This T cell receptor (beta chain) was documented in a study of shared clonotypes between healthy human individuals. General study results and limits: Among donors, clonotype sharing was expected to be affected by sequencing depth. Researchers found naive subsets generally carried larger estimated richness than memory subsets.

This clone was seen once. The antigen is not known. The deep-level immunoSEQ assay was used. Some clones are missing from TCRdb's copy, which holds only in-frame ones; the method was immunoSEQ multiplex PCR. The repertoire holds 2 million to 2.5 million clones, with about 90% as singletons. CD45RA-negative memory and CD45RA+ naive subsets were split from the CD4+ cells. The TCR was taken from a man between 18 and 29 years old in good health. Some clones in this sample may be carry-over from other donors' samples. The sequencing input was naive CD4+ T cells from PBMCs. The subset here: CD45RA+ positively selected.

The CDR3 spells CASSELLAYEQYF. DNA for the CDR3: TGTGCCAGCAGTGAACTACTTGCCTACGAGCAGTACTTC. V and J are TRBV6-1 and TRBJ2-7; D is unclear. This CDR3 is 13 amino acids long. The germline V gene encodes CDR1 MNHNS and CDR2 SASEGT. V shed 2 bases and J shed 2 bases, with 7 bases lying between them.